This T cell receptor beta chain was captured in a study of blood T cells in healthy people across ages. Study conclusions and caveats: It was held that diversity estimates obtained from one million T cells represented underestimates. Per-million-T-cell TCR beta diversity fell roughly linearly with age.

The use of a sample-barcoded 5' primer and a J-beta primer mix characterized a second PCR of 7 to 11 cycles. TCRdb itself ran the 5' RACE reads through MiXCR, one entry per CDR3 protein. This table holds about 970,000 distinct CDR3 sequences, approximately 50% found once. A word on this clonotype: As yet, its antigen is unknown.

With 5 bases removed from V and 4 bases from J, the gap between germline ends came to 12 bases. Germline V gene data show CDR1 as SGHAT and CDR2 as FQNNGV. The length of the CDR3 is 14 residues. V usage is TRBV11-2 and J usage is TRBJ1-5, with D possibly matching TRBD1 (5 bases). The TCR originated in a woman aged 55-69 years in good health. The sequencing input was blood. CDR3 bases: TGTGCCAGCAGCCTAGGACAAGAAAATCAGCCCCAGCATTTT. Translating gives CASSLGQENQPQHF. Combining the CDR3 with reference TRBV11-2 and TRBJ1-5 gives the whole variable domain EAGVAQSPRYKIIEKRQSVAFWCNPISGHATLYWYQQILGQGPKLLIQFQNNGVVDDSQLPKDRFSAERLKGVDSTLKIQPAKLEDSAVYLCASSLGQENQPQHFGDGTRLSIL.